One sample yielded the 11 T cell receptor beta chains listed below, sequenced in a study of CD8 T cells in ankylosing spondylitis. TCRdb reprocessed the 5' RACE reads with MiXCR, giving one entry per CDR3 protein. In the table there are 200,000 to 300,000 distinct CDR3 sequences, roughly a quarter of which are singletons. The sequenced material came from blood, either unsorted or a sorted T cell fraction (not recorded which). All receptors derive from a male donor with ankylosing spondylitis or in good health (not recorded which).

This clonotype was counted ten times or more. The V call is TRBV20-1, the J call TRBJ1-1; D is ambiguous. The germline V and J ends were trimmed by 3 bases and 1 base, with 9 bases remaining between them. This CDR3 is 13 amino acids long. Germline CDR1 and CDR2: DFQATT and SNEGSKA (reference sequence). CDR3 amino acids: CSASQVPNTEAFF. Here the CDR3 DNA reads TGCAGTGCTAGTCAGGTGCCGAACACTGAAGCTTTCTTT.

This clonotype was detected many times. The chain links TRBV4-1 to TRBJ2-5; D perhaps matches TRBD2 (5 bases). This CDR3 region has 13 residues. Trimming pared 4 bases from V and 7 bases from J, leaving 13 bases between. Germline V gene data show CDR1 as MGHRA and CDR2 as YSYEKL. CDR3 nucleotide sequence: TGCGCCAGCAGCCTTCAAACCGGGGTGACCCAGTACTTC. Translated: CASSLQTGVTQYF.

V is TRBV20-1 and J is TRBJ2-3; TRBD1 or TRBD2 may be the D gene (6 bases each). The CDR3 is made up of 15 amino acids. Germline-derived CDR1 and CDR2 are DFQATT and SNEGSKA (reference sequence). V lost 5 bases to trimming and J lost 2 bases, with 17 bases between them. CDR3 DNA: TGCAGTGCTTTAGTTATCGGGGGCCCCACAGATACGCAGTATTTT. It translates to CSALVIGGPTDTQYF.

The chain is built from TRBV25-1 and TRBJ2-3, with TRBD2 matching over 15 bases. V was pared by 2 bases and J by 5 bases, with 8 bases of the junction left unmatched. The CDR3 consists of 18 residues. Germline V lookup: CDR1 MGHDK, CDR2 SYGVNS. The CDR3 DNA reads TGTGCCAGCAGTGAAAAATGGACTAGCGGGGGGGTCAGAGATACGCAGTATTTT. This codes for CASSEKWTSGGVRDTQYF.

This clonotype was observed a handful of times. The chain carries TRBV6-5 and TRBJ1-5; D is uncertain. The CDR3 is 16 residues long. V lost 2 bases and J lost 0, with 11 bases in between. CDR1 and CDR2 (germline): MNHEY, SVGAGI. As DNA, the CDR3 is TGTGCCAGCAGTTACAAGGCAGGAAATAGCAATCAGCCCCAGCATTTT. It is translated as CASSYKAGNSNQPQHF.

This clonotype came up many times. V usage is TRBV2 and J usage is TRBJ1-3; D is unresolved. Trimming removed 2 bases at V and 0 bases at J, with 17 bases between. The CDR3 totals 18 residues. Per germline, CDR1 SNHLY and CDR2 FYNNEI. CDR3 nucleotides: TGTGCCAGCAGTGAAAACGATCTAGTCGGATACTCTGGAAACACCATATATTTT. Protein product: CASSENDLVGYSGNTIYF.

V usage is TRBV2 and J usage is TRBJ2-1, with D perhaps TRBD2 (6 bases). The ends were cut back, 6 bases at V and 9 bases at J, with 15 bases in the middle. Germline V CDR1 and CDR2: SNHLY, FYNNEI. The CDR3 is made up of 13 amino acids. The CDR3 is CASRVTRDSEQFF. The CDR3 DNA reads as TGTGCCAGCAGGGTGACCCGGGACTCTGAGCAGTTCTTC.

The chain couples TRBV20-1 to TRBJ2-5; D may be TRBD1 (6 bases). V lost 2 bases, J lost 3 bases, and 13 bases lay in between. The CDR3 is 14 amino acids. CDR1 and CDR2 from the germline V gene are DFQATT and SNEGSKA (reference sequence). This CDR3 is CSARTLDSKETQYF. Here the CDR3 DNA reads TGCAGTGCTAGAACGTTGGACAGTAAAGAGACCCAGTACTTC.

This clonotype was recorded at least ten times. This chain links TRBV20-1 with TRBJ2-7; D might be TRBD2 (6 bases). With 6 bases removed from V and 6 bases from J, the gap between germline ends came to 21 bases. CDR3 length: 14 residues. CDR1 is DFQATT and CDR2 is SNEGSKA in the germline V gene (reference sequence). The CDR3 protein is CSAYPVPGRFEQYF. The CDR3 coding sequence is TGCAGTGCCTACCCGGTCCCAGGGAGGTTCGAGCAGTACTTC.

This clonotype has ten or more counts. The chain has TRBV9 and TRBJ1-1; unclear D gene. V shed 0 bases and J shed 5 bases, with 11 bases lying between them. Per germline, CDR1 SGDLS and CDR2 YYNGEE. The CDR3 consists of 14 residues. DNA for the CDR3: TGTGCCAGCAGCGTAGACGCGGAAGGGACTGAAGCTTTCTTT. Translating it yields CASSVDAEGTEAFF.

Concerning this clonotype: A much larger clonotype is one base distant, so this may be a read error. V and J are TRBV20-1 and TRBJ1-2; D uncertain. The CDR3 runs to 11 residues. V lost 5 bases, J lost 6 bases, and 10 bases lay in between. In germline, CDR1 is DFQATT, CDR2 SNEGSKA (reference sequence). The CDR3 loop is CSARVRHGYTF. DNA of the CDR3: TGCAGTGCTCGTGTCCGACATGGCTACACCTTC.